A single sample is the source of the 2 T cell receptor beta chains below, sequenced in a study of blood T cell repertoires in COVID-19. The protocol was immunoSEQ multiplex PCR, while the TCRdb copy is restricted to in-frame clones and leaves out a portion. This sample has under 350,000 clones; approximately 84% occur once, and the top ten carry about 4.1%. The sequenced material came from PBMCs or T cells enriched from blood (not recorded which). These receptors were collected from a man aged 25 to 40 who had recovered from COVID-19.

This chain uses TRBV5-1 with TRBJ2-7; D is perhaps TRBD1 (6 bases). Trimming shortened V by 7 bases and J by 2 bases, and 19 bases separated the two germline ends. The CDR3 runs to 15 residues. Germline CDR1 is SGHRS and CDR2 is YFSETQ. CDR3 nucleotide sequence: TGCGCCAGCTCACTCCTCACAGGGAACACCTACGAGCAGTACTTC. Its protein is CASSLLTGNTYEQYF.

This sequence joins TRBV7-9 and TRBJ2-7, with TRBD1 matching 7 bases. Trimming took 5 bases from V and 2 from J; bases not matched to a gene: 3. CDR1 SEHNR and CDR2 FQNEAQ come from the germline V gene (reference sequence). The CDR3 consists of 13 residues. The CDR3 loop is CASSRQGPYEQYF. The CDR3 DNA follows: TGTGCCAGCAGCCGACAGGGCCCCTACGAGCAGTACTTC. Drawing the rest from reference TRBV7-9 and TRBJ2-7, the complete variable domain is DTGVSQNPRHKITKRGQNVTFRCDPISEHNRLYWYRQTLGQGPEFLTYFQNEAQLEKSRLLSDRFSAERPKGSFSTLEIQRTEQGDSAMYLCASSRQGPYEQYFGPGTRLTVT.